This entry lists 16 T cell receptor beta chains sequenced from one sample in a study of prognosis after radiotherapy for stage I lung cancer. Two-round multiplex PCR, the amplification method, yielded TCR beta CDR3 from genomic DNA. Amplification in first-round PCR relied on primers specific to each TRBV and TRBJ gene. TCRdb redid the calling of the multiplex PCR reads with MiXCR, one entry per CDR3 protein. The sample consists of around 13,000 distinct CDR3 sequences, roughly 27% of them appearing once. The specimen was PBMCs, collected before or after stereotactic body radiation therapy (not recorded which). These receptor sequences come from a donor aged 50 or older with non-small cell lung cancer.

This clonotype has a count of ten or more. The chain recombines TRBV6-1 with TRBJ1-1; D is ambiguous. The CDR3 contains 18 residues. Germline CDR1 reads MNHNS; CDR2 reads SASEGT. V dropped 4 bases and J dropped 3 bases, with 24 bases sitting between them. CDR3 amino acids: CASSAFWGGLGGDTEAFF. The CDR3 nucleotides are TGTGCCAGCAGTGCGTTCTGGGGAGGTCTGGGCGGGGACACTGAAGCTTTCTTT.

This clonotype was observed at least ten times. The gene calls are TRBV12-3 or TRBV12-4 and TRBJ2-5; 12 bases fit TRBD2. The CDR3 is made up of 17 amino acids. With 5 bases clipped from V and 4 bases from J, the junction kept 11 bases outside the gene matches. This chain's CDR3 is CASSTPSSGRARETQYF. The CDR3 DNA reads TGTGCCAGCAGTACGCCTTCTAGCGGGAGGGCCAGAGAGACCCAGTACTTC.

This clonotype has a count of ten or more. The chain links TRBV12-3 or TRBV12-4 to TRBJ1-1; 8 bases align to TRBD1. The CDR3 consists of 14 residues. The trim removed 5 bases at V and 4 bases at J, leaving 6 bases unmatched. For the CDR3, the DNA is TGTGCCAGCAGTCTCACAGGGGGGAGCACTGAAGCTTTCTTT. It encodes CASSLTGGSTEAFF.

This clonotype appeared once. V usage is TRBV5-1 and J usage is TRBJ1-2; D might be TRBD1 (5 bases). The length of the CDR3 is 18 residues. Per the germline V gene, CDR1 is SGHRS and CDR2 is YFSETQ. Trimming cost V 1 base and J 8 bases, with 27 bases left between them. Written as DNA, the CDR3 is TGCGCCAGCAGCTTGCTTGCGCAGGGTGTCCCTAGTCATGTCGGCTACACCTTC. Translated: CASSLLAQGVPSHVGYTF.

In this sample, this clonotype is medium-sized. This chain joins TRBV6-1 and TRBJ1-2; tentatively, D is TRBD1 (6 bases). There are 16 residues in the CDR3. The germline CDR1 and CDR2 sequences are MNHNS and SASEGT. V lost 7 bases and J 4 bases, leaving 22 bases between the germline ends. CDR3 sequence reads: CASISRVGDRSYGYTF. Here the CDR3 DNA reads TGTGCCAGCATCTCCAGGGTGGGCGACAGGAGCTATGGCTACACCTTC.

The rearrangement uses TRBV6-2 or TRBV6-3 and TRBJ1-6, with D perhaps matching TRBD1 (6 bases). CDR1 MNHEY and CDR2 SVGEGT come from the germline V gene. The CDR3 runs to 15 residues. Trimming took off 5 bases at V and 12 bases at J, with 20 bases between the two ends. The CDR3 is CASSAWDTSNQPLHF. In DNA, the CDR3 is TGTGCCAGCAGTGCCTGGGACACTAGTAATCAACCCCTCCACTTT.

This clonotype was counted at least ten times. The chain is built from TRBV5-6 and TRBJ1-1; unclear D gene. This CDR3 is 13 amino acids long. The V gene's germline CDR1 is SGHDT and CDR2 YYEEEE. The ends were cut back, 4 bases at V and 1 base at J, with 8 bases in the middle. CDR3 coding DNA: TGTGCCAGCAGCCGACTACAGAACACTGAAGCTTTCTTT. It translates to CASSRLQNTEAFF. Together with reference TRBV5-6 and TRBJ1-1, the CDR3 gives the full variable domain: DAGVTQSPTHLIKTRGQQVTLRCSPKSGHDTVSWYQQALGQGPQFIFQYYEEEERQRGNFPDRFSGHQFPNYSSELNVNALLLGDSALYLCASSRLQNTEAFFGQGTRLTVV.

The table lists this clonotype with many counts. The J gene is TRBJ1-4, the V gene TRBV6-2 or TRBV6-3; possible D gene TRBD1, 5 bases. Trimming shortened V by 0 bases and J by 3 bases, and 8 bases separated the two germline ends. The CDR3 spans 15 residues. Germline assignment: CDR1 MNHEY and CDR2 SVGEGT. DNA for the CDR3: TGTGCCAGCAGTTACTCTTGGGGGTCTAATGAAAAACTGTTTTTT. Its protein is CASSYSWGSNEKLFF.

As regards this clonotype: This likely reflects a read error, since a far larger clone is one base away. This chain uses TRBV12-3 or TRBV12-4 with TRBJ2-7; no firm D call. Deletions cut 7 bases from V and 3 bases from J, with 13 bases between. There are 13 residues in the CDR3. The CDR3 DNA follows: TGTGCCAGCATCTTAGAAATCCGCTACGAGCAGTACTTC. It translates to CASILEIRYEQYF.

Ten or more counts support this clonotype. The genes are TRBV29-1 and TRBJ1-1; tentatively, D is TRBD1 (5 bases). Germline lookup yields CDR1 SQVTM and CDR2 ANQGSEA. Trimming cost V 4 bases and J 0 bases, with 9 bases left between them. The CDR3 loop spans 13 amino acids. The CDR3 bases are TGCAGCGTTGCCGTGACAGTGAACACTGAAGCTTTCTTT. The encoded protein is CSVAVTVNTEAFF.

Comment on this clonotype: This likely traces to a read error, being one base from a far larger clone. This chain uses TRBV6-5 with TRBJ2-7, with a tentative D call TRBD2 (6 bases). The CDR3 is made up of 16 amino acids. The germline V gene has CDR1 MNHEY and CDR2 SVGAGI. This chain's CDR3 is CASSLSGVGLTYDQYF. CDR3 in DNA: TGTGCCAGCAGTTTATCGGGGGTGGGACTTACCTACGATCAGTACTTC.

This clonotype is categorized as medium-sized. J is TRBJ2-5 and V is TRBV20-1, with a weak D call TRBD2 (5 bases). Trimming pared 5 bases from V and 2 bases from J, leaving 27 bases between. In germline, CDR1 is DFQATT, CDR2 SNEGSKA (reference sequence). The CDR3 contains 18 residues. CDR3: CSADGGWRAQLHQETQYF. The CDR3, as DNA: TGCAGTGCTGACGGCGGTTGGCGGGCACAACTTCATCAAGAGACCCAGTACTTC.

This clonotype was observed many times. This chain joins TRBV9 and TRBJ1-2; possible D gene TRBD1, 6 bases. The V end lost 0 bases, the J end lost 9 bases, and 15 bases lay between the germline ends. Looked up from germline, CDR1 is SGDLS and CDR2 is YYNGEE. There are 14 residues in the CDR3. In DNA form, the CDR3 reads TGTGCCAGCAGCGTAGCCCTAGCAGGGGTACGCTACACCTTC. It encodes CASSVALAGVRYTF.

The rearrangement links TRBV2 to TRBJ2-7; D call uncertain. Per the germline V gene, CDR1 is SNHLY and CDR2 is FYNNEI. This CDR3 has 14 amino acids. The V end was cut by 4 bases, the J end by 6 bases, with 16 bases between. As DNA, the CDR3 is TGTGCCAGCAGTGTAAAAGGTCCCCTCCTCGAGCAGTACTTC. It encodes CASSVKGPLLEQYF.

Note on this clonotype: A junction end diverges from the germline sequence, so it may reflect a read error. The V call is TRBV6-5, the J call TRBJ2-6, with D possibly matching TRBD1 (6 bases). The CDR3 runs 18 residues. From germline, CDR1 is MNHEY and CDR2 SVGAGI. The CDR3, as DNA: TGTGCCAGCAGTTACCAAGGACAGCGGTACTCTGGGGCCAACGTACTGACTTTC. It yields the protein CASSYQGQRYSGANVLTF.

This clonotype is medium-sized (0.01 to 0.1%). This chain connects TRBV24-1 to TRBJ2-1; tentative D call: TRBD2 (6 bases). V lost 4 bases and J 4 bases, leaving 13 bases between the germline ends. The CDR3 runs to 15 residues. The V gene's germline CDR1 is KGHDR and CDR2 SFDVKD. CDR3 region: CATSDPSGLYNEQFF. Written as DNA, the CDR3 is TGTGCCACCAGTGACCCAAGCGGGCTTTACAATGAGCAGTTCTTC.